The next 17 T cell receptor beta chains were all read from a single sample in a study of CD8 T cells in Susac syndrome. Random hexamers primed reverse transcription of about 0.5 to 1 ug RNA. One entry per CDR3 protein, called by TCRdb with MiXCR from the immunoSEQ multiplex PCR reads. The sample includes around 170,000 distinct CDR3 sequences, 90% to 95% of them seen just once. The specimen was CD8+ T cells from PBMCs. These receptor sequences come from a human donor with multiple sclerosis.

The CDR3 nucleotides are TGCAGTGCCTATGGGAGCGGGAGGCAGGTAGATACGCAGTATTTT. Amino acid sequence: CSAYGSGRQVDTQYF. The chain couples TRBV20-1 to TRBJ2-3; TRBD2 matches at 9 bases. Germline V gene sequence: CDR1 DFQATT, CDR2 SNEGSKA (reference sequence). There are 15 residues in the CDR3. Trimming at V came to 6 bases and at J to 5 bases, leaving 12 bases not matched to a gene.

V and J are TRBV5-4 and TRBJ2-7, with D maybe TRBD2 (5 bases). Between the trimmed V and J ends, which lost 0 bases and 3 bases, there was a span of 16 bases. Germline assignment: CDR1 SGHNT and CDR2 YYREEE (reference sequence). The CDR3 runs to 16 residues. CDR3 residues: CASSLGTPVTFYEQYF. In DNA form, the CDR3 reads TGTGCCAGCAGCTTGGGGACTCCGGTAACGTTCTACGAGCAGTACTTC.

The chain joins TRBV12-3 or TRBV12-4 to TRBJ2-1; 9 bases are shared with TRBD2. This CDR3 spans 17 amino acids. The V segment lost 2 bases and the J segment 8 bases; nucleotides outside the gene matches: 13. For the CDR3, the DNA is TGTGCCAGCAGTTTATTGGCGGGGGGGCCCAGGTCCCATGAGCAGTTCTTC. This sequence encodes CASSLLAGGPRSHEQFF.

The gene calls are TRBV27 and TRBJ2-7; 7 bases fit TRBD1. The CDR3 covers 13 residues. The trim removed 8 bases at V and 4 bases at J, leaving 8 bases unmatched. Germline V gene data show CDR1 as MNHEY and CDR2 as SMNVEV (reference sequence). CDR3 in DNA: TGTGCCAGCGGCCGGGACAGCCTGTACGAGCAGTACTTC. Translating gives CASGRDSLYEQYF.

This chain connects TRBV3-1 to TRBJ2-2; the D is unclear. From germline, CDR1 is LGHDT and CDR2 YNNKEL (reference sequence). The CDR3 loop spans 14 amino acids. V shed 1 base and J shed 1 base, with 4 bases lying between them. CDR3 sequence: CASSQVLNTGELFF. DNA of the CDR3: TGTGCCAGCAGCCAAGTCTTGAACACCGGGGAGCTGTTTTTT.

This clonotype was found a few times. The rearrangement uses TRBV29-1 and TRBJ2-7, with a possible D match to TRBD1 (5 bases). V was cut by 1 base and J by 2 bases, with 9 bases left in between. Germline V gives CDR1 SQVTM, CDR2 ANQGSEA. CDR3 size: 13 residues. The CDR3 here is CSVEGAGTYEQYF. Here the CDR3 DNA reads TGCAGCGTTGAAGGGGCAGGGACCTACGAGCAGTACTTC.

The chain joins TRBV20-1 to TRBJ2-1, with D perhaps assigned TRBD1 or TRBD2 (5 bases each). Looked up from germline, CDR1 is DFQATT and CDR2 is SNEGSKA (reference sequence). The CDR3 runs to 16 residues. V lost 3 bases and J 4 bases, leaving 19 bases between the germline ends. CDR3 in amino acids: CSARGTSHHPYNEQFF. As DNA, the CDR3 is TGCAGTGCTAGGGGGACCTCACACCACCCGTACAATGAGCAGTTCTTC.

This chain uses TRBV2 with TRBJ2-7; 10 bases are shared with TRBD2. CDR1 and CDR2 from the germline V gene are SNHLY and FYNNEI. Germline trimming cut 5 bases from V and 2 bases from J; bases unmatched to any gene: 9. The length of the CDR3 is 16 residues. CDR3 in DNA: TGTGCCAGCAGTCACGCCCTAGCGGGGGTTACCTACGAGCAGTACTTC. Its translation: CASSHALAGVTYEQYF.

This clonotype was seen once. The rearrangement uses TRBV29-1 and TRBJ2-2; D ambiguous. The CDR3 is 13 residues long. CDR1 and CDR2 from the germline V gene are SQVTM and ANQGSEA. The ends were cut back, 7 bases at V and 4 bases at J, with 13 bases in the middle. DNA for the CDR3: TGCAGCGCCGGCCCCTCGGGCACCGGGGAGCTGTTTTTT. Its translation: CSAGPSGTGELFF.

The rearrangement joins TRBV6-6 to TRBJ2-1, with D perhaps being TRBD1 or TRBD2 (5 bases each). The CDR3 is 15 amino acids. Looked up from germline, CDR1 is MNHNY and CDR2 is SVGAGI (reference sequence). Between the trimmed V and J ends, which lost 6 bases and 9 bases, there was a span of 21 bases. The chain's CDR3 is CASSLRDPWDREQFF. The CDR3, as DNA: TGTGCCAGCAGCCTCCGGGACCCGTGGGACCGTGAGCAGTTCTTC.

The V and J genes are TRBV7-8 and TRBJ2-7, with 11 positions matching TRBD1. J gave up 7 bases and V 8 bases, and 10 bases lay outside the gene matches. CDR1 and CDR2 (germline): SGHVS, FQNEAQ. The CDR3 sequence is 14 residues long. The CDR3 nucleotides read TGTGCCAGCTGTTGGACAGGGGGCGCGCGGGAGCAGTACTTC. Translated, it gives CASCWTGGAREQYF.

The gene calls are TRBV15 and TRBJ2-7, with D possibly TRBD1 on 5 matching bases. The V gene's germline CDR1 is LNHNV and CDR2 YYDKDF (reference sequence). There are 15 residues in the CDR3. The V gene lost 0 bases and the J gene lost 3 bases, with 12 bases spanning the gap. As DNA, the CDR3 is TGTGCCACCAGCAGAGATGGCCAGGGTGGCTACGAGCAGTACTTC. Residues: CATSRDGQGGYEQYF.

About this clonotype itself: The germline gene is not matched at one end of the junction; a read error may be the cause. The chain has TRBV29-1 and TRBJ2-7, with 9 bases matching TRBD1. CDR1 and CDR2 (germline): SQVTM, ANQGSEA. The CDR3 has 16 amino acids. As DNA, the CDR3 is TGCAGCGTTGAAGGGGCCTCGCGGGACAGGGTCTACGAGCACTACTTC. Translated, it gives CSVEGASRDRVYEHYF.

This rearrangement joins TRBV20-1 to TRBJ2-1; 7 bases line up with TRBD2. Germline V CDR1 and CDR2: DFQATT, SNEGSKA (reference sequence). V gave up 5 bases and J gave up 3 bases; unmatched junction bases: 7. This CDR3 comprises 14 residues. For the CDR3, the DNA is TGCAGTGCTGAAGCGGGGACCTTCTACAATGAGCAGTTCTTC. This codes for CSAEAGTFYNEQFF.

This chain joins TRBV7-3 and TRBJ2-3, with D maybe TRBD2 (5 bases). The CDR3 contains 14 residues. V lost 6 bases, J lost 6 bases, and 16 bases lay in between. The V gene's germline CDR1 is SGHTA and CDR2 FQGTGA. The chain's CDR3 is CASSYGILGDTQYF. CDR3 nucleotide sequence: TGTGCCAGCAGTTACGGGATCTTGGGGGATACGCAGTATTTT. The full variable domain, in which reference TRBV7-3 and TRBJ2-3 provide the parts outside the CDR3, is GAGVSQTPSNKVTEKGKYVELRCDPISGHTALYWYRQSLGQGPEFLIYFQGTGAADDSGLPNDRFFAVRPEGSVSTLKIQRTERGDSAVYLCASSYGILGDTQYFGPGTRLTVL.

The genes are TRBV27 and TRBJ1-2; D not certain. The V end lost 4 bases, the J end lost 4 bases, and 16 bases lay between the germline ends. Germline assignment: CDR1 MNHEY and CDR2 SMNVEV (reference sequence). The CDR3 sequence is 15 residues long. CDR3 coding DNA: TGTGCCAGCAGTTCATCTCTCGACGGGATCTATGGCTACACCTTC. It specifies CASSSSLDGIYGYTF.

The chain joins TRBV3-1 to TRBJ2-7; possible D gene TRBD1, 6 bases. Germline loops: CDR1 LGHDT, CDR2 YNNKEL (reference sequence). CDR3 length: 15 amino acids. V was cut by 0 bases and J by 3 bases, with 12 bases left in between. This CDR3 is CASSQEGGPDYEQYF. CDR3 nucleotide sequence: TGTGCCAGCAGCCAAGAAGGGGGACCTGACTACGAGCAGTACTTC.